This T cell receptor beta chain was sequenced in a study of blood T cell repertoires in COVID-19 (dated by TCRdb to 2018 to 2020). About the study as a whole: Collaborator samples came from the United States, Italy and Spain and covered acute and convalescent phases of COVID-19. The material from the prospective study consisted of cDNA or gDNA derived from T cells, B-cell-depleted T cells, or PBMCs. The dataset comprised deeply sampled blood TCRbeta repertoires from subjects exposed to, actively infected with, or recovered from COVID-19. The repertoires were released in a freely available public database intended as a resource for research on the immune response to SARS-CoV-2. Nearly every sample came with metadata listing a de-identified subject ID, COVID-19 status, age in years and sex. Samples came from the ongoing ImmuneRACE study (first 160 participants) plus 1,254 subjects from 6 global collaborators. Where available, HLA class I and class II types were taken from metadata supplied by the sample provider and were not determined by assay-based typing. What the study reported, not specific to this receptor: The quantity of clinical and demographic metadata differed by source and by participant and was supplied without curation.

The collaborating institutions used their own protocols to collect whole blood in K2EDTA tubes. For TCRbeta analysis, collaborators shipped samples in one of three forms: frozen whole blood, isolated PBMCs, or DNA extracted from either of those sample types. TCRbeta CDR3 regions were amplified from genomic DNA using the immunoSEQ Assay, a bias-controlled multiplex PCR. From the authors' description of their analysis: Within the assay, amplification of reference gene primers was used to estimate how many nucleated cells each sample contained. To quantify the absolute abundance of each unique TCRbeta CDR3 rearrangement, sequence reads were collapsed and filtered. For each sample, productive Simpson clonality was calculated as the square root of Simpson's diversity index over productive rearrangements. What TCRdb holds here is the immuneACCESS table cut down to in-frame rearrangements. Part of the clones is not present; checked against another copy, under half of the missing clones reflect an unresolved V gene, and the others are unexplained. From that table come the V and J calls and clone size; the DNA was used to work out D and trimming. The sample table contains fewer than 350,000 clones; only one count was recorded for approximately 88% of them. The biggest ten clones account for 9% to 9.5% of the sample.

The CDR3 has 14 amino acids, counting the end cysteine and phenylalanine. This entry keeps only the CDR3 DNA: 42 bases, framed from base 1. V lost 4 bases and J lost 5 bases; the stretch between them is 14 bases long. The germline V gene encodes CDR1 MGHRA and CDR2 YSYEKL. There are a few counts of this clone. Its antigen specificity is not known. Per-base quality was not reported, and no clone a single base away is much larger than it. The chain was built from TRBV4-1 and TRBJ1-1; perhaps TRBD1 is the D gene, with 5 bases matching. The TCR comes from a man aged 18 to 30 with active or convalescent COVID-19. Sequenced input: peripheral blood. The base sequence is TGCGCCAGCAGCCCGGAAGCAGGGATGACTGAAGCTTTCTTT. Translated, this gives CASSPEAGMTEAFF.